This record looks at one TCR beta chain sequence and its context. Its antigen is still unknown. These data belong to a study of shared clonotypes between healthy human individuals. Germline V gene sequence: CDR1 LNHDA, CDR2 SQIVND (reference sequence). This CDR3 has 14 residues. Study observations and caveats: Between several donors, naive CD4 clonotypes were shared at a level of about 5.3%. As a rule, naive subsets had a larger estimated richness than memory subsets.

Study processing details: Without quality scores, immunoSEQ junctional reads could not be filtered like full-length reads. Measured with immunoSEQ multiplex PCR; TCRdb has only the in-frame clones, and not every one. V and J calls and clone size follow that table, whereas D and trimming were derived from the DNA. The table includes about 650,000 clones, just under 97% detected once. Selected positively for CCR7 and CD45RO-negative, naive CD8 cells excluded terminally differentiated effector memory CD45RA+ cells. This clonotype was obtained from a woman in her twenties or thirties in good health. The material sequenced was naive CD8+ T cells sorted from blood. V gene TRBV19 combines with J gene TRBJ2-5; tentatively, D is TRBD2 (5 bases). The tail of the sequence fits TRBJ2-7 better, so the J call may be wrong. The CDR3 region is CASTGSSGAYEQYF. CDR3 sequence (DNA): TGTGCCAGTACCGGGTCCAGCGGAGCCTACGAGCAGTACTTC.